These 5 T cell receptor beta chains were all obtained from the same sample, sequenced in a study of blood T cell repertoires in COVID-19. The method was immunoSEQ multiplex PCR; TCRdb's version includes in-frame clones alone and lacks a portion of them. This sample yields roughly 200,000 clones, of which over 75% are seen a single time; under 3.5% belongs to the top ten. The sample taken for sequencing was peripheral blood. These receptor sequences come from an elderly woman with active or convalescent COVID-19.

The CDR3 bases are TGCGCCAGCAGCTTGGCCGCTAGCGGGGGGGCAAATACGCAGTATTTT. Protein sequence: CASSLAASGGANTQYF. This rearrangement joins TRBV5-1 to TRBJ2-3; 12 positions agree with TRBD2. The length of the CDR3 is 16 residues. Germline V lookup: CDR1 SGHRS, CDR2 YFSETQ. J was trimmed by 7 bases and V by 0 bases; bases with no gene match: 6. Full variable domain (remainder filled in from reference TRBV5-1 and TRBJ2-3): KAGVTQTPRYLIKTRGQQVTLSCSPISGHRSVSWYQQTPGQGLQFLFEYFSETQRNKGNFPGRFSGRQFSNSRSEMNVSTLELGDSALYLCASSLAASGGANTQYFGPGTRLTVL.

This rearrangement joins TRBV7-2 to TRBJ2-2, with TRBD1 identical over 7 bases. V was clipped by 2 bases and J by 5 bases; unmatched bases: 8. Germline assignment: CDR1 SGHTA and CDR2 FQGNSA. The length of the CDR3 is 16 residues. The CDR3 loop is CASSLTAGGATGELFF. The DNA for the CDR3 is TGTGCCAGCAGCTTAACGGCAGGGGGTGCGACCGGGGAGCTGTTTTTT.

V gene TRBV6-1 combines with J gene TRBJ1-5, with 9 positions matching TRBD1. The CDR3 totals 15 residues. Germline V gene lookup returns CDR1 MNHNS and CDR2 SASEGT. The V gene end was trimmed by 2 bases and the J gene end by 7 bases; junction bases not matched to a gene: 6. The CDR3 DNA reads TGTGCCAGCAGTGAAAGTACAGGGGGCTCCCAGCCCCAGCATTTT. It is translated as CASSESTGGSQPQHF.

V usage is TRBV4-2 and J usage is TRBJ1-2; unclear D gene. The CDR3 extends over 16 amino acids. Trimming pared 0 bases from V and 7 bases from J, leaving 18 bases between. Germline CDR1 reads LGHNA; CDR2 reads YNFKEQ. CDR3 amino acids: CASSQDILQAELGYTF. CDR3 in DNA: TGTGCCAGCAGCCAAGATATACTTCAGGCAGAACTTGGCTACACCTTC.

This sequence joins TRBV24-1 and TRBJ2-5; 8 nucleotides align to TRBD1. This CDR3 contains 14 residues. CDR1 and CDR2 from the germline V gene are KGHDR and SFDVKD. Trimming removed 9 bases from V and 0 bases from J; junction bases left unmatched: 5. The CDR3 DNA reads as TGTGCCACCGGAGGGACAGGCCACCAAGAGACCCAGTACTTC. Residues: CATGGTGHQETQYF.